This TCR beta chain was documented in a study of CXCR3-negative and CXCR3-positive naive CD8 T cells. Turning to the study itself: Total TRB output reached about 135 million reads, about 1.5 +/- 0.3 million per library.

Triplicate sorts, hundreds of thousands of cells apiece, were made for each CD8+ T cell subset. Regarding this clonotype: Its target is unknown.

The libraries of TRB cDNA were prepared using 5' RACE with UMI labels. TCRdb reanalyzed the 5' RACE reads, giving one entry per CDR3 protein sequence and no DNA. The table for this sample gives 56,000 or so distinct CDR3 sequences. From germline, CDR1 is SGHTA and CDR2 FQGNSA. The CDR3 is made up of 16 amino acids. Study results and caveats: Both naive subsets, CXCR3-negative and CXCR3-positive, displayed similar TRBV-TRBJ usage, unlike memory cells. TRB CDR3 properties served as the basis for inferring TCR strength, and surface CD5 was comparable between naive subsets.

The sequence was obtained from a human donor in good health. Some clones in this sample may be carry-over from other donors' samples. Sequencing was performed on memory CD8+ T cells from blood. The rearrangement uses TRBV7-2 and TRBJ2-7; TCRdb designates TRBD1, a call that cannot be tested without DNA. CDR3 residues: CASSFGGPEDSYEQYF.